These 28 T cell receptor beta chains came from one sample sequenced in a study of blood T cell repertoires in COVID-19 (dated by TCRdb to 2019 to 2021). The method behind the library was the immunoSEQ multiplex PCR assay. In its TCRdb copy, this immuneACCESS table keeps in-frame sequences only and misses some clones. Where compared with another copy, unresolved V genes explain less than half of these, and the others have no known cause. The sample table shows tens of thousands of clones, and roughly 80% are seen once. Roughly 19% of the sample comes from the top ten. The source material was peripheral blood. The receptors here all came from a woman older than 75 with acute or convalescent COVID-19.

The CDR3 sequence: CASSYSGTGADQPQHF. CDR3 bases: TGTGCCAGCAGTTACTCGGGGACAGGGGCCGATCAGCCCCAGCATTTT. The chain links TRBV6-5 to TRBJ1-5; 10 nucleotides align to TRBD1. V lost 0 bases, J lost 5 bases, and 4 bases stayed unmatched. The CDR3 sequence is 16 residues long. Germline values: CDR1 MNHEY, CDR2 SVGAGI.

V is TRBV20-1 and J is TRBJ2-1, with 7 bases aligning to TRBD2. Germline V gene lookup returns CDR1 DFQATT and CDR2 SNEGSKA (reference sequence). J lost 8 bases, V lost 3 bases, and 10 bases had no gene match. CDR3 length: 14 amino acids. CDR3 in DNA: TGCAGTGCTAGTATCACGGGAGGTGGGGATGAGCAGTTCTTC. Encoded protein: CSASITGGGDEQFF.

V usage is TRBV2 and J usage is TRBJ1-1; TRBD1 is a possible D gene (5 bases). The germline V gene has CDR1 SNHLY and CDR2 FYNNEI. The CDR3 is 13 residues long. V lost 6 bases and J lost 0, with 8 bases in between. The CDR3 nucleotides are TGTGCCAGCAGGATGACAGTGAACACTGAAGCTTTCTTT. The encoded protein is CASRMTVNTEAFF.

This sequence joins TRBV29-1 and TRBJ2-7; weak D call: TRBD1 (8 bases). CDR1 is SQVTM and CDR2 is ANQGSEA in the germline V gene. The CDR3 consists of 15 residues. V lost 5 bases and J 0 bases, leaving 17 bases between the germline ends. In DNA form, the CDR3 reads TGCAGCGTTTGGACAGGGAGGGGGGTCTCCTACGAGCAGTACTTC. The encoded protein is CSVWTGRGVSYEQYF.

This rearrangement joins TRBV6-2 or TRBV6-3 to TRBJ2-7; D is possibly TRBD2 (5 bases). The germline CDR1 and CDR2 sequences are MNHEY and SVGEGT. CDR3 length equals 14 residues. V dropped 2 bases and J dropped 3 bases, with 11 bases sitting between them. The CDR3 nucleotides are TGTGCCAGCAGTTACCCGGGGATAAGCTACGAGCAGTACTTC. As protein: CASSYPGISYEQYF.

V usage is TRBV5-5 and J usage is TRBJ2-3, with D hard to call. This CDR3 region has 14 residues. In germline, CDR1 is SGHKS, CDR2 YYEKEE (reference sequence). Trimming pared 4 bases from V and 4 bases from J, leaving 13 bases between. The CDR3 loop reads CASSPPTRADTQYF. In DNA, the CDR3 is TGTGCCAGCAGCCCCCCGACCCGGGCAGATACGCAGTATTTT.

The V gene is TRBV30, the J gene TRBJ1-6; D call uncertain. The germline CDR1 and CDR2 sequences are GTSNPN and SVGIG (reference sequence). The CDR3 sequence is 14 residues long. V lost 5 bases and J lost 9, with 17 bases in between. The CDR3 is CAWDGGQTFSPLHF. CDR3 DNA sequence: TGTGCCTGGGATGGAGGGCAGACTTTTTCACCCCTCCACTTT. The full variable domain, its missing parts supplied by reference TRBV30 and TRBJ1-6, is SQTIHQWPATLVQPVGSPLSLECTVEGTSNPNLYWYRQAAGRGLQLLFYSVGIGQISSEVPQNLSASRPQDRQFILSSKKLLLSDSGFYLCAWDGGQTFSPLHFGNGTRLTVT.

This rearrangement joins TRBV10-3 to TRBJ1-2, with TRBD1 matching 8 bases. The V gene end was trimmed by 6 bases and the J gene end by 6 bases; junction bases not matched to a gene: 6. Germline lookup yields CDR1 ENHRY and CDR2 SYGVKD. The CDR3 consists of 13 residues. In DNA, the CDR3 is TGTGCCATCAGGGACAGGGACTTGGATGGCTACACCTTC. Translated, it gives CAIRDRDLDGYTF.

The chain uses TRBV12-3 or TRBV12-4 and TRBJ1-2, with 8 bases that match TRBD1. The CDR3 loop spans 13 amino acids. V dropped 6 bases and J dropped 7; count of bases not matched to a gene: 7. The CDR3 coding sequence is TGTGCCAGCAGACCTACAGGGGGAGTTGGCTACACCTTC. Translating gives CASRPTGGVGYTF.

The rearrangement uses TRBV7-2 and TRBJ2-7; no reliable D call. This CDR3 spans 17 amino acids. Germline assignment: CDR1 SGHTA and CDR2 FQGNSA. The ends were cut back, 0 bases at V and 0 bases at J, with 15 bases in the middle. CDR3 sequence reads: CASSLASLRRVSYEQYF. The CDR3 DNA is TGTGCCAGCAGCTTAGCGTCTCTACGCCGCGTCTCCTACGAGCAGTACTTC.

The J gene is TRBJ2-7, the V gene TRBV10-3, with D perhaps TRBD2 (6 bases). The V gene's germline CDR1 is ENHRY and CDR2 SYGVKD. V gave up 8 bases and J gave up 0 bases, with 14 bases separating them. The CDR3 runs 14 residues. CDR3 nucleotide sequence: TGTGCCATCGGGCGAGCGGGCTTCTCCTACGAGCAGTACTTC. Amino acid sequence: CAIGRAGFSYEQYF.

The V and J genes are TRBV11-1 and TRBJ2-5, with TRBD1 as a possible D gene (6 bases). CDR1 SGHAT and CDR2 FQDESV come from the germline V gene (reference sequence). CDR3 length: 14 amino acids. V lost 7 bases, J lost 1 base, and 13 bases lay in between. The CDR3 nucleotides read TGTGCCAGCAAATCCCACAGGGTCCAAGAGACCCAGTACTTC. Protein sequence: CASKSHRVQETQYF.

The CDR3 coding sequence is TGTGCCAGCAGCGGGGGACAGCTCTATGGCTACACCTTC. It is translated as CASSGGQLYGYTF. The chain recombines TRBV5-4 with TRBJ1-2, with TRBD1 matching 7 bases. With 4 bases clipped from V and 4 bases from J, the junction kept 4 bases outside the gene matches. Germline lookup yields CDR1 SGHNT and CDR2 YYREEE (reference sequence). This CDR3 spans 13 amino acids. Looking up the rest from reference TRBV5-4 and TRBJ1-2 gives the full variable domain: ETGVTQSPTHLIKTRGQQVTLRCSSQSGHNTVSWYQQALGQGPQFIFQYYREEENGRGNFPPRFSGLQFPNYSSELNVNALELDDSALYLCASSGGQLYGYTFGSGTRLTVV.

The chain is built from TRBV6-5 and TRBJ1-3, with D perhaps matching TRBD1 (6 bases). Trimming pared 6 bases from V and 1 base from J, leaving 13 bases between. CDR1 and CDR2 (germline): MNHEY, SVGAGI. This CDR3 has 15 residues. CDR3 sequence: CASRPDSWSGNTIYF. The CDR3 DNA is TGTGCCAGCAGGCCGGACAGTTGGTCTGGAAACACCATATATTTT.

The V call is TRBV10-2, the J call TRBJ2-7; 7 bases are a match to TRBD1. The trim removed 3 bases at V and 2 bases at J, leaving 7 bases unmatched. Germline-derived CDR1 and CDR2 are WSHSY and SAAADI. This CDR3 is built from 15 residues. CDR3 DNA sequence: TGCGCCAGCAGTGATAAGGCAGGGGGAGCCTACGAGCAGTACTTC. Amino acids: CASSDKAGGAYEQYF.

The chain has TRBV3-1 (or the pseudogene TRBV3-2) and TRBJ2-3; D might be TRBD1 (5 bases). This CDR3 region has 16 residues. The germline V gene encodes CDR1 LGHDT and CDR2 YNNKEL (reference sequence). Trimming took 4 bases from V and 2 from J, leaving 16 bases between them. The CDR3 nucleotides read TGTGCCAGCAGCCGAGACCCCTACAGGAACACAGATACGCAGTATTTT. It specifies CASSRDPYRNTDTQYF.

This clone was recorded once. V is TRBV18 and J is TRBJ1-5; D is possibly TRBD1 (6 bases). The CDR3 loop spans 18 amino acids. CDR1 is KGHSH and CDR2 is LQKENI in the germline V gene. Trimming shortened V by 0 bases and J by 0 bases, and 15 bases separated the two germline ends. The CDR3 spells CASSPPLGQWYSNQPQHF. The CDR3 nucleotides read TGTGCCAGCTCACCACCGCTTGGACAGTGGTATAGCAATCAGCCCCAGCATTTT.

This clone was picked up many times. The V and J genes are TRBV3-1 (or the pseudogene TRBV3-2) and TRBJ2-7; tentative D call: TRBD2 (5 bases). V was trimmed by 1 base and J by 0 bases, leaving 10 bases between them. This CDR3 has 15 amino acids. Germline loops: CDR1 LGHDT, CDR2 YNNKEL (reference sequence). The CDR3 reads CASSQVPGSSYEQYF. CDR3 DNA sequence: TGTGCCAGCAGCCAAGTACCGGGGTCCTCCTACGAGCAGTACTTC.

The chain uses TRBV7-9 and TRBJ2-1; 13 bases fit TRBD2. J gave up 9 bases and V 5 bases, and 7 bases lay outside the gene matches. From germline, CDR1 is SEHNR and CDR2 FQNEAQ (reference sequence). The CDR3 loop spans 15 amino acids. In DNA, the CDR3 is TGTGCCAGCAGCCCCCCAACTAGCGGGAGGGTTGAGCAGTTCTTC. Its protein product is CASSPPTSGRVEQFF.

The chain couples TRBV24-1 to TRBJ2-1; 9 positions agree with TRBD1. The CDR3 length is 16 residues. CDR1 is KGHDR, CDR2 SFDVKD, per germline. Trimming at V came to 1 base and at J to 7 bases, leaving 7 bases not matched to a gene. CDR3 residues: CATSDFRDRERNEQFF. The CDR3 nucleotides are TGTGCCACCAGTGATTTCAGGGACAGGGAAAGGAATGAGCAGTTCTTC.

The chain combines TRBV19 with TRBJ1-1; perhaps TRBD1 as D (5 bases). The ends were cut back, 1 base at V and 10 bases at J, with 22 bases in the middle. From germline, CDR1 is LNHDA and CDR2 SQIVND (reference sequence). This CDR3 is built from 16 residues. The CDR3 loop reads CASSIGTKQVSKGAFF. The CDR3 nucleotides read TGTGCCAGTAGTATAGGCACGAAACAGGTCTCTAAGGGAGCTTTCTTT.

V gene TRBV19 combines with J gene TRBJ2-4; 9 bases align to TRBD2. Trimming took 9 bases from V and 4 from J; bases not matched to a gene: 16. Per germline, CDR1 LNHDA and CDR2 SQIVND (reference sequence). This CDR3 contains 17 residues. The CDR3 DNA reads TGTGCCAGCTCGGGGAGATCTAGCGGGGTGGCAAAAAACATTCAGTACTTC. The encoded protein is CASSGRSSGVAKNIQYF.

V usage is TRBV7-2 and J usage is TRBJ2-1; no reliable D call. CDR1 and CDR2 (germline): SGHTA, FQGNSA. The germline V and J ends were trimmed by 3 bases and 7 bases, with 16 bases remaining between them. CDR3 size: 15 residues. The CDR3 DNA follows: TGTGCCAGCAGCTTCATTTCCGGAGATTCAAATGAGCAGTTCTTC. Translated: CASSFISGDSNEQFF.

The table lists this clone with a few counts. The chain carries TRBV5-8 and TRBJ2-7; 7 bases are a match to TRBD1. The J segment lost 4 bases and the V segment lost 6 bases, leaving 4 bases of the junction unmatched. CDR1 and CDR2 from the germline V gene are SGHTS and YDEGEE. This CDR3 has 12 residues. CDR3 sequence (DNA): TGTGCCAGCAACGACAGGGTATACGAGCAGTACTTC. It is translated as CASNDRVYEQYF. Filled out from reference TRBV5-8 and TRBJ2-7, the complete variable domain reads EAGVTQSPTHLIKTRGQQATLRCSPISGHTSVYWYQQALGLGLQFLLWYDEGEERNRGNFPPRFSGRQFPNYSSELNVNALELEDSALYLCASNDRVYEQYFGPGTRLTVT.

The chain joins TRBV9 to TRBJ1-2; 7 bases align to TRBD1. Germline trimming cut 0 bases from V and 3 bases from J; bases unmatched to any gene: 8. The CDR3 has 16 residues. Germline-derived CDR1 and CDR2 are SGDLS and YYNGEE. In DNA form, the CDR3 reads TGTGCCAGCAGCGTAGGGGGCAAGGGACAGCACTATGGCTACACCTTC. Encoded protein: CASSVGGKGQHYGYTF.

The CDR3 DNA follows: TGTGCCGCAGACTCCGGGACAACAAAATACGAGCAGTACTTC. Protein product: CAADSGTTKYEQYF. This chain links TRBV15 with TRBJ2-7; a possible D gene is TRBD1 (6 bases). The V end lost 11 bases, the J end lost 4 bases, and 21 bases lay between the germline ends. Germline V CDR1 and CDR2: LNHNV, YYDKDF (reference sequence). The CDR3 length is 14 residues.

The J gene is TRBJ1-2, the V gene TRBV12-3 or TRBV12-4; perhaps TRBD1 as D (5 bases). The CDR3 spans 12 residues. The germline V and J ends were trimmed by 5 bases and 8 bases, with 12 bases remaining between them. The CDR3 DNA reads TGTGCCAGCAGTGCGGGGACCAAAGGCTACACCTTC. Its protein product is CASSAGTKGYTF.

This chain connects TRBV5-6 to TRBJ2-5; TRBD1 aligns across 9 bases. Looked up from germline, CDR1 is SGHDT and CDR2 is YYEEEE. V gave up 6 bases and J gave up 1 base; unmatched junction bases: 10. The CDR3 is made up of 16 amino acids. CDR3 sequence (DNA): TGTGCCAGCACCCGGGTGACAGGGGGTATCCAAGAGACCCAGTACTTC. Translated: CASTRVTGGIQETQYF.